This T cell receptor beta chain appears in the sequencing data of a study of HIV-infected patients and healthy controls (dated by TCRdb to the mid-2010s). For context, the study as a whole: CD4 counts rose modestly but significantly in most of the 16 patients after three months of therapy, yet stayed below normal ranges. Viral load fell below detection in about 65% of the 16 patients by the second bleed and in all patients following a further year of therapy. Whether deep TCR repertoire sequencing of small blood samples from HIV patients could capture immune perturbation and reconstitution was tested in the study. Patients lacked overall T-cell lymphocytopenia, and total CDR3 counts per chain did not differ significantly from controls. CD8 counts did not change consistently during early therapy, while the CD4:CD8 ratio increased slightly.

Follow-up blood was drawn from HIV-infected patients roughly three months, about 14 weeks, after the initiation of antiretroviral therapy. Whole blood was used without cell fractionation, so the repertoire reflected all unsorted peripheral T cells. For RNA extraction, an approximately 2.3 ml sample of peripheral blood was drawn into Tempus tubes. Treatment interruptions were among the grounds for excluding patients from enrollment, as were febrile or AIDS-related illness, tumors, hepatitis B or C coinfection, immunomodulatory therapy and recent vaccination. Residual genomic DNA was removed with the TURBO-DNase kit and globin mRNA was depleted with GLOBINclear. General conclusions and limits of the study: By Jaccard index and by the count of highly shared sequences, healthy controls shared more CDR3s between individuals than HIV+ patients did. Healthy control repertoires showed roughly threefold more distinct CDR3s and higher Shannon diversity than untreated HIV+ repertoires. Processing was restricted to sixteen HIV-infected individuals, which the authors judged to be a major constraint on the generalizability of the findings. In HIV-infected patients, the apparent post-therapy recovery of the Gini index was not replicated in size-matched repertoire data. The use of whole blood limited sequencing depth and precluded separation of the dynamics of distinct T-cell subpopulations. Alpha-chain CDR3s from MAIT cells appeared at high frequency in healthy controls but were severely depleted in HIV+ repertoires. Significantly higher mean Gini indices were seen in HIV-infected repertoires than in controls, possibly reflecting oligoclonality. HIV-associated CDR3s exhibited a significant reduction in frequency during therapy, whereas CMV-associated CDR3s exhibited no significant change, although the majority increased in frequency. Pairing of alpha and beta chains was not determined in the samples. Unequal numbers of distinct sequences between patients and controls complicated comparisons, and size-matching overweighted rare events from HIV-infected data. Treated samples represented only about three months of therapy, a duration arguably insufficient for detecting immune reconstitution in view of low adult thymic output. In the study, no determination of donor HLA types was made. Eight alpha and eight beta V genes showed significantly different mean usage between HIV-infected patients and controls. The observed differences in diversity were not explained by the slight differences in age and sex profiles between the study cohorts.

Around 510 ng RNA was reverse transcribed with SuperScript III using primers against the alpha and beta constant regions. Separate alpha and beta chain libraries were generated by chain-specific third strand synthesis with multiplexing indices. To avoid primer bias, the protocol used one single primer pair to amplify every rearrangement within a chain, and the protocol also attached molecular barcodes to each cDNA molecule. The SP2 sequencing primer site and a random hexamer were carried on a 5' RACE adapter, to which purified cDNA was joined by T4 RNA Ligase 1. Second strand synthesis was performed with Phusion polymerase and primed from the SP2 site, and slow temperature ramps were applied to favor optimal annealing. Two random hexamer sequences, both added before amplification and joined together, made up the 12-nucleotide barcode of each molecule. P5 and P7 adapter elements plus a second index were added in a short first PCR, which was followed by a 23-cycle amplification PCR with P5s and P7 primers. The libraries went through 27 PCR cycles in total, were quantified on a Qubit, were sized on a Bioanalyzer, and were diluted to around 4.1 nM. Sequencing of the normalized libraries was performed on an Illumina MiSeq with 2 x 250 paired-end kits. Reverse transcription reactions underwent purification over MinElute columns, with elution into around 9.4 ul Tris-Cl. A 1:1 ratio of AMPure XP beads was used to clean the adapter ligations after they had run for 20 to 25 hours at 16 degrees C. Regarding the original processing steps: A modified Decombinator that output V, J, insert and barcode information was used to process the demultiplexed FASTQ files. Sequences sharing a barcode but differing from the dominant sequence were discarded as errors, and barcodes clustered at Levenshtein distance 3 were counted to estimate original cDNA molecules. Downstream analyses used R packages ineq, vegan, igraph and RCytoscape, with IMGT nomenclature and CDR3 definitions. V gene usage was calculated across distinct sequences, with every TCR tallied a single time to avoid skew from clonal expansion. Whenever two unique CDR3 amino acid sequences within a donor differed by a single Levenshtein edit, similarity networks linked them. In the repertoires, a search was made for a compiled set of published HIV-specific CDR3s (about 92 alpha, some 680 beta) and CMV-specific CDR3s (under 14 alpha, 253 beta). Lower sequence numbers were not the cause of the decreased diversity in patients, as random subsampling to size-matched repertoires showed. TCRdb trimmed the raw reads at Q25, called clones with MiXCR and kept productive beta chains. Rows with one shared CDR3 protein collapse into an entry with the most common genes and DNA. The V and J calls and clone size are TCRdb's, not the authors'. For this sample the table gives thousands of distinct CDR3 sequences, of which less than 9% were detected only once. The ten biggest clones cover about a sixth of the sample.

Taking its sample share into account, this clonotype is medium-sized (0.01 to 0.1%). Its antigen is still unknown. No qualities accompany the bases; no much larger clone lies one base away. Between the V and J ends, shortened by 3 bases and 3 bases respectively, the junction contains 12 bases. From its cysteine to its phenylalanine, the CDR3 spans 15 amino acids. CDR3 DNA only is kept here, 45 bases in frame from base 1. Reading the germline V gene gives CDR1 SGHDN and CDR2 FVKESK. The receptor's source is an adult with HIV infection. This chain is built from TRBV14 and TRBJ2-1; possibly the D gene is TRBD1, per 5 matching bases. This specimen was blood, taken during antiretroviral therapy. CDR3 region: CASSQGRANYNEQFF. The bases read TGTGCCAGCAGCCAGGGCAGGGCCAACTACAATGAGCAGTTCTTC.